The source of this TCR beta chain is a study of blood T cell repertoires in COVID-19. About the research overall: T cells, B-cell-depleted T cells, or PBMCs provided the cDNA or gDNA that served as material.

This clone was counted a single time. The CDR3 consists of 12 residues. The V gene lost 2 bases and the J gene lost 8 bases, with 7 bases spanning the gap. Germline V lookup: CDR1 SGHKS, CDR2 YYEKEE (reference sequence). While infection was still active, Seattle patients were enrolled and then followed longitudinally. Original handling: Amplification with reference gene primers provided the estimates of nucleated cell counts. TCRdb's copy holds only in-frame clones and misses some; the assay was immunoSEQ multiplex PCR. Clone size and the V and J calls come from that table; the DNA yielded D and trimming. The sample records approximately 180,000 clones, approximately 90% being singletons.

The source material was peripheral blood. The TCR was taken from a woman in her 70s with COVID-19, enrolled during active disease. The V call is TRBV5-5, the J call TRBJ1-4; no reliable D call. The CDR3 reads CASSFLREKLFF. DNA of the CDR3: TGTGCCAGCAGCTTTCTTCGGGAAAAACTGTTTTTT.